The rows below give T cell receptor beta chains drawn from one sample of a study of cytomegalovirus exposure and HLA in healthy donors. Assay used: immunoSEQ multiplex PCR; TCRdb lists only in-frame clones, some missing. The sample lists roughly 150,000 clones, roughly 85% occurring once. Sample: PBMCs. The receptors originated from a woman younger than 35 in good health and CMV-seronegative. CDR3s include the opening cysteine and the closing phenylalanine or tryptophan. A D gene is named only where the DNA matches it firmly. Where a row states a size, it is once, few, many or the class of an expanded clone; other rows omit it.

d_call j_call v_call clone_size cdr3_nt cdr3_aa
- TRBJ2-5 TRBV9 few TGTGCCAGCAGCGTAGGGGCGCGGGCCGAGGAGACCCAGTACTTC CASSVGARAEETQYF
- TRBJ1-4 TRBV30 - TGTGCCTGGAGTGCGTATAATGAAAAACTGTTTTTT CAWSAYNEKLFF
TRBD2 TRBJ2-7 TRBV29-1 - TGCAGCGTTACGACTAGCGGGAGCGTCTACGAGCAGTACTTC CSVTTSGSVYEQYF
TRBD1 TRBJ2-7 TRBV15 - TGTGCCACCAGCAGAGATAGGACAGGGGTCGGCTACGAGCAGTACTTC CATSRDRTGVGYEQYF
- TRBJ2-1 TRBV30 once TGTGCCGGCGGCGGAGGGAATGAGCAGTTCTTC CAGGGGNEQFF
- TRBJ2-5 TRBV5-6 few TGTGCCAGCAGCTTGACGAGGGAGACCCAGTACTTC CASSLTRETQYF
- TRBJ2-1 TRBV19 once TGTGCCAGTAGTATATTGGGACTTCACGATGAGCAGTTCTTC CASSILGLHDEQFF
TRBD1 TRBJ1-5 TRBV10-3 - TGTGCCATCAGTGGAGGGACAGGGGTAACAAAGCCCCAGCATTTT CAISGGTGVTKPQHF
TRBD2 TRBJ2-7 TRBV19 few TGTGCCAGGCTCGACAGAAAAACGGGACTAGCGGGGGGATCGTCCTACGAGCAGTACTTC CARLDRKTGLAGGSSYEQYF
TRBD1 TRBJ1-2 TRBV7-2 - TGTGCCAGCAGCCTGAGACAGGGGCCGTATGGCTACACCTTC CASSLRQGPYGYTF
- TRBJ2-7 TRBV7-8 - TGTGCCAGCAGCTTAGAAGGTCGGGGTAACGAGCAGTACTTC CASSLEGRGNEQYF
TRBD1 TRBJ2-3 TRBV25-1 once TGTGCCAGCAGTGCCCCCCAGGACAGGGACAGCGCAGATACGCAGTATTTT CASSAPQDRDSADTQYF
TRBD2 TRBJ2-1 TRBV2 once TGTGCCAGCAGTGATGAAAGGCTAGCGGGTAGTGAGCAGTTCTTC CASSDERLAGSEQFF
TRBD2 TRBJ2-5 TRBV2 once TGTGCCAGCAACCTGCCGGGGACTAGCCTGGAAGAGACCCAGTACTTC CASNLPGTSLEETQYF
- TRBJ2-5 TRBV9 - TGTGCCAGCAGCGTAGTAGGGGGGGCAGGGGAGACCCAGTACTTC CASSVVGGAGETQYF
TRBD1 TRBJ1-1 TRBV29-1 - TGCAGCGTGCAAACAGGGGGAGGTTTCGAAGCTTTCTTT CSVQTGGGFEAFF
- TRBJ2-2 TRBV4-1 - TGCGCCAGCAGCCAAGAGGCAGGGGTCCCCGGGGAGCTGTTTTTT CASSQEAGVPGELFF
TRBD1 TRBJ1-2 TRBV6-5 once TGTGCCAGCAGTGAAGAGGGGACAGCATATGGCTACACCTTC CASSEEGTAYGYTF